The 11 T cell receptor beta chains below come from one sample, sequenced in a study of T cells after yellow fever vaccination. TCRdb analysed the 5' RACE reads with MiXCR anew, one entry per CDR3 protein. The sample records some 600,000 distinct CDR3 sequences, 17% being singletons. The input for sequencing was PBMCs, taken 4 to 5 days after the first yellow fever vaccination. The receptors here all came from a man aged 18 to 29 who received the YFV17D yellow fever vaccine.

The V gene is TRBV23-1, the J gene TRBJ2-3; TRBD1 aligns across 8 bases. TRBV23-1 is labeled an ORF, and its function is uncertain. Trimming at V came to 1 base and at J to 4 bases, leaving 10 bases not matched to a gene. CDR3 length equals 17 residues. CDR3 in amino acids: CASSQLGRTGLSDTQYF. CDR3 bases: TGCGCCAGCAGTCAATTGGGGAGGACAGGGTTGTCAGATACGCAGTATTTT.

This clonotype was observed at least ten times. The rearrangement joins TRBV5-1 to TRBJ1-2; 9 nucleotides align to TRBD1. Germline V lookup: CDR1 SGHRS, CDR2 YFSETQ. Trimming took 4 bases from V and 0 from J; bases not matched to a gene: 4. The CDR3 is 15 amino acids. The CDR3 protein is CASSQDRGANYGYTF. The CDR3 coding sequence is TGCGCCAGCAGCCAGGACAGGGGAGCTAACTATGGCTACACCTTC.

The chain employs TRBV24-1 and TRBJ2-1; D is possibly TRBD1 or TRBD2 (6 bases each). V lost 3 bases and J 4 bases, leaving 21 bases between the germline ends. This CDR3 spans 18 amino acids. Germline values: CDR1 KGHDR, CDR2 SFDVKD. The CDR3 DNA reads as TGTGCCACCAGTGATACCGAGACAGGCCCTGGGACTTACAATGAGCAGTTCTTC. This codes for CATSDTETGPGTYNEQFF.

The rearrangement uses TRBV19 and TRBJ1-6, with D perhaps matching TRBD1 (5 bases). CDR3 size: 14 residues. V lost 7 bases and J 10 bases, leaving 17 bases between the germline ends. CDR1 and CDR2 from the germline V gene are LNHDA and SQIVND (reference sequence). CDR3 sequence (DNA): TGTGCCAGTACCATGGGGGGGGTAGCCTCACCCCTCCACTTT. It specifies CASTMGGVASPLHF.

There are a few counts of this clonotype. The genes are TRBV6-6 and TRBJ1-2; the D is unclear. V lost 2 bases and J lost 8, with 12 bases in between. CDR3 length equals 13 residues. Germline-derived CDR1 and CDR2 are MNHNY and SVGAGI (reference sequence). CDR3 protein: CASSYRPGNGYTF. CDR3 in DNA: TGTGCCAGCAGTTACAGGCCCGGGAACGGCTACACCTTC.

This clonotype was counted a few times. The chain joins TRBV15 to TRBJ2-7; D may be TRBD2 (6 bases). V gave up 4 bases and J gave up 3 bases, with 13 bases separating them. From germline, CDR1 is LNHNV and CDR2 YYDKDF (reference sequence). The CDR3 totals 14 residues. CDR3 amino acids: CATSTTGGSYEQYF. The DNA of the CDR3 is TGTGCCACCAGCACAACCGGAGGGAGCTACGAGCAGTACTTC.

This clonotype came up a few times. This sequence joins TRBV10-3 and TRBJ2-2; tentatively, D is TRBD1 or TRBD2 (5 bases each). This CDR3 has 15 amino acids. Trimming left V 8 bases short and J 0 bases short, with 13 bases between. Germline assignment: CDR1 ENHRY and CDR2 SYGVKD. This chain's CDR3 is CAIADGAANTGELFF. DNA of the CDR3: TGTGCCATCGCGGACGGGGCAGCGAACACCGGGGAGCTGTTTTTT.

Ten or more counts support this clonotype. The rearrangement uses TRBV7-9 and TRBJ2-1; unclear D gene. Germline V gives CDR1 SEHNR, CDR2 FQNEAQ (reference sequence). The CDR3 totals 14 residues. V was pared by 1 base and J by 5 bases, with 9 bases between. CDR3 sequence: CASSLGGEHNEQFF. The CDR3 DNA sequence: TGTGCCAGCAGCTTAGGAGGCGAGCACAATGAGCAGTTCTTC. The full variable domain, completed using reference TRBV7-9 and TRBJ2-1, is DTGVSQNPRHKITKRGQNVTFRCDPISEHNRLYWYRQTLGQGPEFLTYFQNEAQLEKSRLLSDRFSAERPKGSFSTLEIQRTEQGDSAMYLCASSLGGEHNEQFFGPGTRLTVL.

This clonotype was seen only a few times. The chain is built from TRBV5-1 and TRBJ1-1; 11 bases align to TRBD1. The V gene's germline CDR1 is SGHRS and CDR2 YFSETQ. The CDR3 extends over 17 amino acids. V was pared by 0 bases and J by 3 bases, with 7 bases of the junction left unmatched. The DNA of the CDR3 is TGCGCCAGCAGCTTGGTAGGGACAGGGGGGAGTTACACTGAAGCTTTCTTT. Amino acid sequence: CASSLVGTGGSYTEAFF. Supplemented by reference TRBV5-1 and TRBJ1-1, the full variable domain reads KAGVTQTPRYLIKTRGQQVTLSCSPISGHRSVSWYQQTPGQGLQFLFEYFSETQRNKGNFPGRFSGRQFSNSRSEMNVSTLELGDSALYLCASSLVGTGGSYTEAFFGQGTRLTVV.

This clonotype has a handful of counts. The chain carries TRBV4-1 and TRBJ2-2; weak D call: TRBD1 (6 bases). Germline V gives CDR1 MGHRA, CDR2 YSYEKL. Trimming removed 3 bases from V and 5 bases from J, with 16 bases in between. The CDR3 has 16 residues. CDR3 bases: TGCGCCAGCAGCCAGCCATCGCAGGGGAAGACCGGGGAGCTGTTTTTT. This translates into CASSQPSQGKTGELFF.

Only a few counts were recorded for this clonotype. In nucleotides, the CDR3 is TGTGCCAGCAGCCTTGGATCTCAGGGGGTAAATGAAAAACTGTTTTTT. Translated: CASSLGSQGVNEKLFF. The gene calls are TRBV4-2 and TRBJ1-4; 7 bases map to TRBD1. Trimming removed 4 bases from V and 5 bases from J; junction bases left unmatched: 10. Germline-derived CDR1 and CDR2 are LGHNA and YNFKEQ. The CDR3 spans 16 residues.